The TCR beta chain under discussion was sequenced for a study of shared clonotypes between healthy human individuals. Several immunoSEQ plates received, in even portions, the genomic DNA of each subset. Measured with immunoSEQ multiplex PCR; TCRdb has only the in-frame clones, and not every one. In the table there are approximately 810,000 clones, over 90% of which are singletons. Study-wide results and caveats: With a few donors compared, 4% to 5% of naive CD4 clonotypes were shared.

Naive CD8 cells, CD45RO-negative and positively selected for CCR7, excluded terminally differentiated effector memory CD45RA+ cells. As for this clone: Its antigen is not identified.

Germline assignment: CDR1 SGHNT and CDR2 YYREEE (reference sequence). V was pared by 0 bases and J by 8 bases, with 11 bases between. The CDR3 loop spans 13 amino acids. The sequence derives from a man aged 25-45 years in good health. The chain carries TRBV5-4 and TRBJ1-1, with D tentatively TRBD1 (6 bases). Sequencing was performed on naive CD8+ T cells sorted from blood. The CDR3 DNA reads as TGTGCCAGCAGCTTGGGACCAGGGGAAGAAGCTTTCTTT. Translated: CASSLGPGEEAFF.